The source of this T cell receptor beta chain is a study of TIL therapy for anti-PD-1-resistant metastatic lung cancer. Study background: Most patients had lung adenocarcinoma; a few tumors were EGFR-mutant, two ALK-rearranged; half smoked currently or formerly.

Sequencing used immunoSEQ v3. The table came from immunoSEQ multiplex PCR; TCRdb's copy has only in-frame clones and leaves some out. The sample lists 7,000 to 9,000 clones; nearly 75% were seen once. This sample's time point: pre-treatment sample, taken before nivolumab and TIL therapy. Tumor tissue came from excised metastases, mostly pleural nodules or supraclavicular lymph nodes. CDR1 and CDR2 (germline): SQVTM, ANQGSEA. V gave up 7 bases and J gave up 7 bases; unmatched junction bases: 10. The CDR3 extends over 13 amino acids. The chain carries TRBV29-1 and TRBJ2-4; 7 positions match TRBD2. The sample consisted of tumor tissue, taken at baseline. The TCR originated in a person between 25 and 80 years old with non-small cell lung cancer. CDR3 bases: TGCAGCGCCGAGGAGCGGGGTGGGAACATTCAGTACTTC. Residues: CSAEERGGNIQYF.